A single T cell receptor beta chain is shown here with its context. This clonotype occurred a few times. Its binding antigen is unknown. Qualities for individual bases were not recorded, and no much larger clone is one base off. The source of the sample is a study of T cells after yellow fever vaccination (dated by TCRdb to between 2018 and 2021). Notes on the research overall: Libraries from fractions with low cell numbers were prepared with the SMART-Seq v4 Ultra Low Input RNA kit. Two healthy male donors, one aged 18 to 30 and one aged 30 to 40 years, were included in the cohort. Blood samples were taken at several timepoints before and after primary and secondary immunization, and bulk PBMC replicates and cell subsets were isolated. To track T-cell clones before and after primary and booster YFV17D yellow fever vaccination, bulk TCR alpha and beta repertoires were sequenced longitudinally. Points the paper makes about the study in general: The secondary T-cell response was found to be weaker but faster than the primary response, with a peak reached on day 5 rather than on day 15. A small fraction of clonotypes showed up in both the CD4 and CD8 compartments, probably as a result of convergent recombination. Because the study included only two donors, the extent to which the findings can be generalized is limited. After the booster, most of the clones that had expanded following primary vaccination were detected again (96% of CD4 and around 88% of CD8), which suggests that memory was broadly maintained. FACS-sorted repertoires could contain abundant contaminating clonotypes from the bulk population, so computational filtering was required.

The sample was run on an Illumina NovaSeq 6000. Synthesis of TCR cDNA relied on 5'RACE template switching, a step that introduced a universal primer site along with unique molecular identifiers. Priming for cDNA synthesis came from both the TCR alpha and TCR beta constant segments. Libraries were amplified in two PCR steps, with sample barcodes and sequencing adapters added in the second step. Sequencing of the libraries was done on either Illumina HiSeq 2500 (2x100 bp) or NovaSeq (2x150 bp). As for the authors' bioinformatics: MIGEC was used to demultiplex reads and collapse the reads into UMI consensus sequences, and MiXCR was used for V(D)J alignment. Vaccine-responding clonotypes were defined with edgeR using replicate PBMC samples, requiring FDR below 0.01 and a log2 fold change above 5 up to day 15. CD4 or CD8 identity was assigned to each bulk clonotype according to whether the clonotype was present at higher abundance in the sequenced CD4 repertoire or the sequenced CD8 repertoire. TCRdb handled the public reads itself, with Q25 trimming in fastp and clone calling in MiXCR, and kept productive beta chains. Entries that share a CDR3 protein sequence are merged under the most common genes and DNA. The V and J calls come from TCRdb's annotation, not from the publication. The sample has a few hundred thousand distinct CDR3 sequences on record, around 13% of them singletons. 3% to 4% of the sample belongs to the ten largest clones.

What the treatment or condition label conveys for this sample: live attenuated yellow fever vaccine strain. A standard Ficoll-Paque protocol was used to isolate PBMCs from peripheral blood. Dynabeads CD4 and CD8 positive selection kits were used to isolate the CD4 and CD8 T-cell fractions. TriZol was used to extract RNA from bulk PBMCs, CD4 and CD8 fractions, and dextramer-positive and dextramer-negative fractions. The CDR3 runs 12 amino acids, cysteine and phenylalanine included. Only the CDR3 portion is preserved as DNA: 36 bases, with reading frame beginning at the first base. Relative to germline, V is 4 bases shorter and J is 5 bases shorter, with 7 bases between their ends. CDR1 and CDR2 are read off the germline V gene as KGHDR and SFDVKD.

The TCR originated in a man between 18 and 35 years old who received the YFV17D yellow fever vaccine. The chain uses TRBV24-1 and TRBJ2-5, with the identity of the D gene unclear. The starting material was CD4+ T cells sorted from PBMCs, obtained 15 days after the yellow fever booster vaccination. CDR3 loop: CATSDLSETQYF. The DNA is as follows: TGTGCCACCAGTGACCTCAGTGAGACCCAGTACTTC.